A single TCR beta chain is shown here with its context. The data were obtained in a study of blood T cell repertoires in COVID-19. With 0 bases clipped from V and 3 bases from J, the junction kept 2 bases outside the gene matches. The germline gives CDR1 LGHDT, CDR2 YNNKEL (reference sequence). This CDR3 contains 15 residues. Method: immunoSEQ multiplex PCR; TCRdb's copy keeps in-frame clones and lacks some. The repertoire has about 90,000 clones, approximately 81% of them found once; the top ten carry about 23%. The rearrangement links TRBV3-1 (or the pseudogene TRBV3-2) to TRBJ2-1; the match to TRBD2 covers 7 bases. The source of this sequence is a man at least 80 years old with active or convalescent COVID-19. Sequencing was carried out using peripheral blood. The CDR3 loop is CASSQDGRGYNEQFF. CDR3 nucleotide sequence: TGTGCCAGCAGCCAAGATGGGAGGGGCTACAATGAGCAGTTCTTC.